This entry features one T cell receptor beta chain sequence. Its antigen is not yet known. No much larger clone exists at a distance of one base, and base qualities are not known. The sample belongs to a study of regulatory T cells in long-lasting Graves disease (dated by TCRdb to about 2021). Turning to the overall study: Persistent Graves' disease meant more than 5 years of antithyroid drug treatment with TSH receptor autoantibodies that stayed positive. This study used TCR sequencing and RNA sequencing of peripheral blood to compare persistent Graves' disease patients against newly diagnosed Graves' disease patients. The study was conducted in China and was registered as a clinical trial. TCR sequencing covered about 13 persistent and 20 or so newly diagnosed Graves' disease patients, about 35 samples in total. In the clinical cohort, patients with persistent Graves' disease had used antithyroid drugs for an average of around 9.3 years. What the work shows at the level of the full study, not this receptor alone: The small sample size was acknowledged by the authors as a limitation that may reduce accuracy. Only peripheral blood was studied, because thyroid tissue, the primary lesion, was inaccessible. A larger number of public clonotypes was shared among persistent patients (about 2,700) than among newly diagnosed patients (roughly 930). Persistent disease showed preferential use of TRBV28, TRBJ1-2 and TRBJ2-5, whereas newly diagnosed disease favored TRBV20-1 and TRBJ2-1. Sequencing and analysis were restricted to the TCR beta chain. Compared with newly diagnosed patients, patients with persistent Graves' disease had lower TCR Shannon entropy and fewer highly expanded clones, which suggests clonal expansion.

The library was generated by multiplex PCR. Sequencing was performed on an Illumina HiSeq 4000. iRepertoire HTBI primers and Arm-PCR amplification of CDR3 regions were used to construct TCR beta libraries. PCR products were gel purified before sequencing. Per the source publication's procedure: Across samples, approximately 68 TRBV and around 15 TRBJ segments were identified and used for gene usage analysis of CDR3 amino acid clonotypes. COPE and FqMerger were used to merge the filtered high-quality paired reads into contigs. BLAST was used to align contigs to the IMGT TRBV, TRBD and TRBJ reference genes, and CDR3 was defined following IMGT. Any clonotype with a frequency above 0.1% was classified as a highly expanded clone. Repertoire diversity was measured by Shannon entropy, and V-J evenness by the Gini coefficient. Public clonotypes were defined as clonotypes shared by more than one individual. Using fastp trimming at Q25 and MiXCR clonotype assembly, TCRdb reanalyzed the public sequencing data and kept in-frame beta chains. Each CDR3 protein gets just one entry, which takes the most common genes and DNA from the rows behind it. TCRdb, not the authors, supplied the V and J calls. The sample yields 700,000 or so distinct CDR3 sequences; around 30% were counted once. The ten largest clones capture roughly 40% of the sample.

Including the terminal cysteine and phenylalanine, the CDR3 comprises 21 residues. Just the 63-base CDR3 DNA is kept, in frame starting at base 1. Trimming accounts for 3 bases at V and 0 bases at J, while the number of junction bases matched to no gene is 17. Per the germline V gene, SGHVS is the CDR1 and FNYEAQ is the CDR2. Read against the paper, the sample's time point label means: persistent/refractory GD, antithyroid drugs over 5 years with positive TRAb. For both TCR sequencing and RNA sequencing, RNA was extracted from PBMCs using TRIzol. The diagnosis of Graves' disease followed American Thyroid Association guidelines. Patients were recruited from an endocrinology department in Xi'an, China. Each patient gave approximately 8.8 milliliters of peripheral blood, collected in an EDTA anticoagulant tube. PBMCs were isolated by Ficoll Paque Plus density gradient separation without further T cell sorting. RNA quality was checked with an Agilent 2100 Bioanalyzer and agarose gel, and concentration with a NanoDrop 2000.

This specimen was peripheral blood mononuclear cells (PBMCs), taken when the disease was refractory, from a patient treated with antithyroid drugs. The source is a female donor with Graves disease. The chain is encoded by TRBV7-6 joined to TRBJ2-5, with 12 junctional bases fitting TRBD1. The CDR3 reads CASSFPPSLGTGGEYQETQYF. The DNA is TGTGCCAGCAGCTTCCCCCCCTCCTTAGGGACAGGGGGCGAGTACCAAGAGACCCAGTACTTC.